This TCR beta chain appears in the sequencing data of a study of T cell responses to AZD1222 COVID-19 vaccine. Findings and limits, study-wide: Across the whole spike, CD4 TCRs peaked at regions 160-218 and 743-854. Nearly half of spike-specific TCRs reportedly go after variant regions that carry no mutations. Baseline seropositives among AZD1222 recipients totaled only six or seven.

TCRdb keeps only in-frame clones here, not all; method: immunoSEQ multiplex PCR. The sample carries 83,000 or so clones, less than 95% recorded once. V shed 2 bases and J shed 2 bases, with 13 bases lying between them. The CDR3 is 16 residues long. In germline, CDR1 is MNHNS, CDR2 SASEGT. This clone showed up just once. Its target is unknown. The V call is TRBV6-1, the J call TRBJ1-3; D is unclear. This sequence was found in an adult who received the AZD1222 COVID-19 vaccine. This material consisted of peripheral blood, taken 28 days after the second AZD1222 dose. As DNA, the CDR3 is TGTGCCAGCAGTGAATCCGCGACAAGGACTGGAAACACCATATATTTT. This sequence encodes CASSESATRTGNTIYF.